The 29 T cell receptor beta chains presented below share a single source sample, sequenced in a study of blood T cell repertoires in COVID-19. Data came from immunoSEQ multiplex PCR; TCRdb stores just in-frame clones and leaves some out. This table has around 68,000 clones, under 85% appearing once. The sample consisted of peripheral blood. These receptors originate from a woman between 50 and 59 years old with acute or convalescent COVID-19.

The chain carries TRBV12-3 or TRBV12-4 and TRBJ1-5; D not certain. Trimming left V 3 bases short and J 7 bases short, with 4 bases between. The CDR3 is made up of 11 amino acids. The CDR3 protein is CASSFGQPQHF. CDR3 sequence (DNA): TGTGCCAGCAGTTTTGGCCAGCCCCAGCATTTT.

In this sample, this clone turned up once. The chain couples TRBV28 to TRBJ1-4, with 7 bases matching TRBD1. From germline, CDR1 is MDHEN and CDR2 SYDVKM. The CDR3 is 15 residues long. J gave up 7 bases and V 3 bases, and 8 bases lay outside the gene matches. This CDR3 is CASSLTGSVGEKLFF. Written as DNA, the CDR3 is TGTGCCAGCAGTTTGACAGGGTCGGTCGGTGAAAAACTGTTTTTT. The complete variable domain, with remaining parts taken from reference TRBV28 and TRBJ1-4, reads DVKVTQSSRYLVKRTGEKVFLECVQDMDHENMFWYRQDPGLGLRLIYFSYDVKMKEKGDIPEGYSVSREKKERFSLILESASTNQTSMYLCASSLTGSVGEKLFFGSGTQLSVL.

This rearrangement joins TRBV7-8 to TRBJ2-1, with 7 nucleotides matching TRBD2. The CDR3 is 12 amino acids. The J segment lost 10 bases and the V segment lost 5 bases, leaving 5 bases of the junction unmatched. Per the germline V gene, CDR1 is SGHVS and CDR2 is FQNEAQ. CDR3 sequence (DNA): TGTGCCAGCAGCCCAGAGCGGGGAGAGCAGTTCTTC. Translated: CASSPERGEQFF.

This clone was seen more than once but under ten times. The chain carries TRBV6-5 and TRBJ1-2; the match to TRBD1 covers 9 bases. V shed 7 bases, J shed 4 bases, and the junction held 7 bases outside the gene matches. From germline, CDR1 is MNHEY and CDR2 SVGAGI. The CDR3 spans 14 residues. CDR3 in DNA: TGTGCCAGCATATCGGACAGGGGCGTCTATGGCTACACCTTC. This codes for CASISDRGVYGYTF.

This rearrangement joins TRBV2 to TRBJ2-3; possibly TRBD1 for D (5 bases). Trimming cost V 7 bases and J 2 bases, with 13 bases left between them. CDR1 is SNHLY and CDR2 is FYNNEI in the germline V gene. The CDR3 contains 14 residues. The CDR3 DNA is TGTGCCAGCACCCCCCAGGGAACCACAGATACGCAGTATTTT. It encodes CASTPQGTTDTQYF.

This chain's CDR3 is CASSLGGYIYEQYF. The DNA for the CDR3 is TGTGCCAGCAGCTTAGGAGGCTATATCTACGAGCAGTACTTC. The chain joins TRBV7-6 to TRBJ2-7; D is unclear. This CDR3 comprises 14 residues. V dropped 1 base and J dropped 3 bases, with 10 bases sitting between them. Germline V gene lookup returns CDR1 SGHVS and CDR2 FNYEAQ.

This chain uses TRBV7-2 with TRBJ2-7; 10 bases agree with TRBD2. The J segment lost 8 bases and the V segment lost 7 bases, leaving 11 bases of the junction unmatched. The germline V gene has CDR1 SGHTA and CDR2 FQGNSA. The CDR3 length is 14 residues. CDR3 residues: CASNPGGLATKQYF. In nucleotides, the CDR3 is TGTGCCAGCAACCCTGGGGGACTAGCGACTAAGCAGTACTTC.

CDR3 DNA: TGTGCCAGCAGTGAATATGGGGCAGAGACCCAGTACTTC. Translation: CASSEYGAETQYF. This chain connects TRBV2 to TRBJ2-5, with D possibly matching TRBD1 (5 bases). V was shortened by 2 bases and J by 4 bases, with 8 bases between the two germline ends. The CDR3 is 13 residues long. Germline V gene lookup returns CDR1 SNHLY and CDR2 FYNNEI.

The chain links TRBV19 to TRBJ2-7; D is perhaps TRBD2 (6 bases). The V and J ends lost 3 bases and 6 bases respectively, with 15 bases between them. The CDR3 is 14 residues long. Germline V gene data show CDR1 as LNHDA and CDR2 as SQIVND (reference sequence). CDR3 loop: CASSMQTHGGEQYF. Written as DNA, the CDR3 is TGTGCCAGTAGTATGCAGACTCACGGGGGCGAGCAGTACTTC.

The sample holds one count of this clone. The chain carries TRBV9 and TRBJ2-1, with 7 nucleotides matching TRBD2. The junction had 11 bases not matched to a gene; V was cut back by 0 bases and J by 5 bases. The CDR3 extends over 17 amino acids. Germline assignment: CDR1 SGDLS and CDR2 YYNGEE. The CDR3 sequence: CASSVDWGGRDDNEQFF. DNA for the CDR3: TGTGCCAGCAGCGTAGACTGGGGGGGACGGGACGACAATGAGCAGTTCTTC.

This clone was counted only a few times. The chain links TRBV7-6 to TRBJ1-3, with D unclear. This CDR3 has 15 residues. V was cut by 1 base and J by 1 base, with 8 bases left in between. CDR1 is SGHVS and CDR2 is FNYEAQ in the germline V gene. The chain's CDR3 is CASSLGAGSGNTIYF. CDR3 DNA sequence: TGTGCCAGCAGCTTAGGGGCAGGTTCTGGAAACACCATATATTTT. The full variable domain, completed using reference TRBV7-6 and TRBJ1-3, is GAGVSQSPRYKVTKRGQDVALRCDPISGHVSLYWYRQALGQGPEFLTYFNYEAQQDKSGLPNDRFSAERPEGSISTLTIQRTEQRDSAMYRCASSLGAGSGNTIYFGEGSWLTVV.

This clone has only one observation. This chain links TRBV30 with TRBJ2-2; D not resolved. Trimming left V 1 base short and J 8 bases short, with 5 bases between. Germline V lookup: CDR1 GTSNPN, CDR2 SVGIG (reference sequence). The CDR3 sequence is 11 residues long. CDR3 nucleotides: TGTGCCTGGAGTGCCCAAGGGGAGCTGTTTTTT. Translating it yields CAWSAQGELFF. Complete variable domain (other parts from reference TRBV30 and TRBJ2-2): SQTIHQWPATLVQPVGSPLSLECTVEGTSNPNLYWYRQAAGRGLQLLFYSVGIGQISSEVPQNLSASRPQDRQFILSSKKLLLSDSGFYLCAWSAQGELFFGEGSRLTVL.

V is TRBV6-5 and J is TRBJ1-3; D possibly corresponds to TRBD1 (5 bases). V was pared by 6 bases and J by 2 bases, with 11 bases between. From germline, CDR1 is MNHEY and CDR2 SVGAGI. CDR3 length: 14 amino acids. The CDR3 region has the DNA TGTGCCAGCAGAGGTGGGGGGGCTGGAAACACCATATATTTT. This encodes CASRGGGAGNTIYF.

V is TRBV19 and J is TRBJ2-1; unclear D gene. CDR3 length equals 11 residues. Trimming shortened V by 5 bases and J by 4 bases, and 3 bases separated the two germline ends. Germline CDR1 LNHDA, CDR2 SQIVND (reference sequence). The CDR3 region has the DNA TGTGCCAGTAGTGTATACAATGAGCAGTTCTTC. Translated: CASSVYNEQFF.

The genes are TRBV6-1 and TRBJ1-2; perhaps TRBD1 as D (5 bases). The CDR3 is 17 amino acids. Germline V gene lookup returns CDR1 MNHNS and CDR2 SASEGT. Trimming left V 3 bases short and J 9 bases short, with 26 bases between. In nucleotides, the CDR3 is TGTGCCAGCAGTGATCCTCCATCTACAGGATCCATCGATCGCTACACCTTC. It codes for CASSDPPSTGSIDRYTF.

The chain links TRBV4-2 to TRBJ2-2; 9 nucleotides match TRBD1. Germline lookup yields CDR1 LGHNA and CDR2 YNFKEQ. V was clipped by 6 bases and J by 6 bases; unmatched bases: 8. This CDR3 is built from 15 residues. CDR3 coding DNA: TGTGCCAGCAGAACGGACAGGGGTCGAGCCGGGGAGCTGTTTTTT. Translated, it gives CASRTDRGRAGELFF.

This sequence joins TRBV7-3 and TRBJ2-3, with 7 bases that match TRBD2. CDR1 and CDR2 (germline): SGHTA, FQGTGA. The V gene end was trimmed by 4 bases and the J gene end by 0 bases; junction bases not matched to a gene: 16. This CDR3 has 19 residues. In nucleotides, the CDR3 is TGTGCCAGCAGCTCGATTCCTAACCGGGACTACACTAGCACAGATACGCAGTATTTT. It encodes CASSSIPNRDYTSTDTQYF.

The V and J genes are TRBV7-2 and TRBJ1-5, with 9 bases aligning to TRBD1. The V segment lost 4 bases and the J segment 7 bases; nucleotides outside the gene matches: 5. This CDR3 region has 14 residues. Germline V gives CDR1 SGHTA, CDR2 FQGNSA. The CDR3: CASSSRQGEQPQHF. The CDR3 DNA follows: TGTGCCAGCAGCTCAAGACAGGGGGAACAGCCCCAGCATTTT.

This clone has a single count. This chain uses TRBV3-1 (or the pseudogene TRBV3-2) with TRBJ1-2; TRBD1 might be the D (5 bases). The CDR3 contains 13 residues. The germline V gene encodes CDR1 LGHDT and CDR2 YNNKEL (reference sequence). V was trimmed by 1 base and J by 5 bases, leaving 8 bases between them. The CDR3 sequence: CASSQGTNYGYTF. The DNA of the CDR3 is TGTGCCAGCAGCCAAGGGACAAATTATGGCTACACCTTC.

The rearrangement joins TRBV11-2 to TRBJ1-1, with TRBD1 identical over 7 bases. V lost 2 bases and J lost 4; bases outside the gene matches: 7. This CDR3 has 15 amino acids. CDR1 and CDR2 (germline): SGHAT, FQNNGV. CDR3 region: CASSLIGGMGTEAFF. CDR3 bases: TGTGCCAGCAGCTTAATAGGGGGCATGGGCACTGAAGCTTTCTTT.

The rearrangement links TRBV29-1 to TRBJ1-6; D is unclear. The V gene's germline CDR1 is SQVTM and CDR2 ANQGSEA. Trimming removed 6 bases at V and 1 base at J, with 7 bases between. The CDR3 totals 13 residues. CDR3 sequence (DNA): TGCAGCGTCCTAGAGTCCTATAATTCACCCCTCCACTTT. This encodes CSVLESYNSPLHF.

This chain links TRBV6-2 or TRBV6-3 with TRBJ1-2; a possible D gene is TRBD1 (5 bases). There are 13 residues in the CDR3. Germline V gene lookup returns CDR1 MNHEY and CDR2 SVGEGT. V was clipped by 2 bases and J by 3 bases, with 7 bases between them. The chain's CDR3 is CASSYGADYGYTF. The CDR3 DNA sequence: TGTGCCAGCAGTTACGGGGCGGACTATGGCTACACCTTC.

CDR3 DNA sequence: TGTGCCAGCAGTGATACAACACAGGGAGCCTACGAGCAGTACTTC. Protein: CASSDTTQGAYEQYF. The genes are TRBV6-1 and TRBJ2-7; possible D gene TRBD1, 6 bases. V lost 3 bases and J 2 bases, leaving 14 bases between the germline ends. The CDR3 consists of 15 residues. The V gene's germline CDR1 is MNHNS and CDR2 SASEGT.

The chain uses TRBV15 and TRBJ2-1; no clear D. Trimming took 0 bases from V and 2 from J, leaving 14 bases between them. The CDR3 contains 17 residues. Germline V CDR1 and CDR2: LNHNV, YYDKDF (reference sequence). The CDR3 spells CATSRDLRSRPYNEQFF. In nucleotides, the CDR3 is TGTGCCACCAGCAGAGATCTGAGGAGTAGGCCCTACAATGAGCAGTTCTTC.

The chain links TRBV7-9 to TRBJ2-4; 11 nucleotides match TRBD1. Looked up from germline, CDR1 is SEHNR and CDR2 is FQNEAQ (reference sequence). The ends lost 5 bases at V and 8 bases at J; junction bases unmatched: 5. The CDR3 length is 14 residues. The CDR3 is CASSRPGQGDIQYF. The CDR3 region has the DNA TGTGCCAGCAGCCGACCGGGACAGGGGGACATTCAGTACTTC.

The chain joins TRBV3-1 (or the pseudogene TRBV3-2) to TRBJ1-3; D remains ambiguous. V lost 8 bases and J lost 0, with 20 bases in between. Germline V lookup: CDR1 LGHDT, CDR2 YNNKEL (reference sequence). This CDR3 is built from 17 residues. The CDR3 loop is CASAGVPSPSSGNTIYF. In nucleotides, the CDR3 is TGTGCCAGCGCCGGGGTGCCCAGCCCGAGCTCTGGAAACACCATATATTTT.

The V gene is TRBV4-2, the J gene TRBJ2-5; D perhaps matches TRBD2 (6 bases). CDR1 and CDR2 from the germline V gene are LGHNA and YNFKEQ. The V end was cut by 1 base, the J end by 4 bases, with 13 bases between. The length of the CDR3 is 15 residues. CDR3 sequence: CASSQARDGVETQYF. The CDR3 DNA follows: TGTGCCAGCAGCCAAGCGCGGGACGGGGTAGAGACCCAGTACTTC.

The V call is TRBV18, the J call TRBJ2-1, with a possible D match to TRBD1 (5 bases). The V end was cut by 3 bases, the J end by 2 bases, with 8 bases between. CDR1 and CDR2 from the germline V gene are KGHSH and LQKENI. The CDR3 extends over 14 amino acids. This chain's CDR3 is CASSPDRAYNEQFF. The CDR3 DNA follows: TGTGCCAGCTCACCCGACAGAGCCTACAATGAGCAGTTCTTC. Full variable domain (missing parts from reference TRBV18 and TRBJ2-1): NAGVMQNPRHLVRRRGQEARLRCSPMKGHSHVYWYRQLPEEGLKFMVYLQKENIIDESGMPKERFSAEFPKEGPSILRIQQVVRGDSAAYFCASSPDRAYNEQFFGPGTRLTVL.

The chain joins TRBV2 to TRBJ2-1; TRBD2 might be the D (6 bases). The CDR3 length is 10 residues. Germline V gene data show CDR1 as SNHLY and CDR2 as FYNNEI. Between the trimmed V and J ends, which lost 8 bases and 10 bases, there was a span of 9 bases. The CDR3 region is CASGGLEQFF. CDR3 sequence (DNA): TGTGCCAGCGGTGGACTAGAGCAGTTCTTC.